The 17 T cell receptor beta chains presented below share a single source sample, sequenced in a study of shared clonotypes between healthy human individuals. Sequenced by immunoSEQ multiplex PCR; TCRdb stores in-frame clones only, minus some. Found here are about 960,000 clones, 60% to 85% of them singletons; the top ten hold roughly 1.5%. Input material: memory CD4+ T cells sorted from blood. Subset meaning: CD45RA-negative fraction. The receptors originated from a man aged 18 to 30 in good health.

This chain joins TRBV5-6 and TRBJ2-3, with 12 positions matching TRBD2. The CDR3 is 18 residues long. Trimming took 2 bases from V and 4 from J; bases not matched to a gene: 11. Germline V lookup: CDR1 SGHDT, CDR2 YYEEEE. Here the CDR3 reads CASSFPRTSGINSDTQYF. CDR3 nucleotides: TGTGCCAGCAGCTTCCCAAGGACTAGCGGGATTAATTCAGATACGCAGTATTTT.

This sequence joins TRBV7-2 and TRBJ1-1; unclear D gene. There are 11 residues in the CDR3. Germline lookup yields CDR1 SGHTA and CDR2 FQGNSA. The V gene lost 4 bases and the J gene lost 9 bases, with 9 bases spanning the gap. The CDR3 spells CASSSLGKAFF. CDR3 sequence (DNA): TGTGCCAGCAGCTCCCTCGGGAAAGCTTTCTTT.

This chain connects TRBV13 to TRBJ1-5; D remains unclear. The CDR3 is 15 residues long. Trimming took off 5 bases at V and 0 bases at J, with 11 bases between the two ends. Germline values: CDR1 PRHDT, CDR2 FYEKMQ (reference sequence). DNA of the CDR3: TGTGCCAGCAGCCGGGGAGGGCCTAGCAATCAGCCCCAGCATTTT. Translated: CASSRGGPSNQPQHF.

Notes on this clone: A much larger clone differs from this one at a single base, so this may be a read error. This chain joins TRBV27 and TRBJ2-7; D call uncertain. Germline CDR1 MNHEY, CDR2 SMNVEV (reference sequence). V was clipped by 4 bases and J by 3 bases, with 4 bases between them. This CDR3 is built from 11 residues. This CDR3 is CASSYRYEQYF. The CDR3 DNA reads as TGTGCCAGCAGTTACCGCTACGAGCAGTACTTC.

This chain links TRBV28 with TRBJ2-3, with no clear D. Germline loops: CDR1 MDHEN, CDR2 SYDVKM. The CDR3 is 12 residues long. Trimming cost V 7 bases and J 1 base, with 6 bases left between them. The CDR3 spells CASNHGTDTQYF. The DNA for the CDR3 is TGTGCCAGCAACCATGGCACAGATACGCAGTATTTT.

J is TRBJ2-7 and V is TRBV12-5; a weak D match, TRBD1 (5 bases). Germline V lookup: CDR1 LGHNT, CDR2 FRNRAP. The CDR3 sequence is 16 residues long. Between the trimmed V and J ends, which lost 2 bases and 1 base, there was a span of 15 bases. In DNA, the CDR3 is TGTGCTAGTGGTTTGAATCGGCAGGGTTTTTCCTACGAGCAGTACTTC. It is translated as CASGLNRQGFSYEQYF. Filled out from reference TRBV12-5 and TRBJ2-7, the complete variable domain reads DARVTQTPRHKVTEMGQEVTMRCQPILGHNTVFWYRQTMMQGLELLAYFRNRAPLDDSGMPKDRFSAEMPDATLATLKIQPSEPRDSAVYFCASGLNRQGFSYEQYFGPGTRLTVT.

The V gene is TRBV6-1, the J gene TRBJ2-3; D might be TRBD1 (7 bases). CDR1 MNHNS and CDR2 SASEGT come from the germline V gene. CDR3 length equals 15 residues. The V gene lost 6 bases and the J gene lost 2 bases, with 15 bases spanning the gap. CDR3 coding DNA: TGTGCCAGCAGCGCAGGGGGGACACACACAGATACGCAGTATTTT. Translating it yields CASSAGGTHTDTQYF.

This clone is a singleton in its sample. This chain joins TRBV7-9 and TRBJ1-1; 9 bases map to TRBD1. With 5 bases clipped from V and 1 base from J, the junction kept 8 bases outside the gene matches. From germline, CDR1 is SEHNR and CDR2 FQNEAQ (reference sequence). The CDR3 is 16 amino acids. This chain's CDR3 is CASSPGTGMENTEAFF. CDR3 DNA sequence: TGTGCCAGCAGCCCTGGGACAGGGATGGAGAACACTGAAGCTTTCTTT.

The chain is built from TRBV27 and TRBJ2-1; D is uncertain. The ends were cut back, 6 bases at V and 9 bases at J, with 18 bases in the middle. This CDR3 spans 14 amino acids. The germline V gene encodes CDR1 MNHEY and CDR2 SMNVEV (reference sequence). This CDR3 is CASRVGMILAEQFF. The CDR3 region has the DNA TGTGCCAGCAGAGTGGGGATGATTTTAGCTGAGCAGTTCTTC.

The V gene is TRBV6-6, the J gene TRBJ1-6, with TRBD1 as a possible D gene (5 bases). Trimming took off 4 bases at V and 10 bases at J, with 20 bases between the two ends. Looked up from germline, CDR1 is MNHNY and CDR2 is SVGAGI (reference sequence). The CDR3 is 16 residues long. CDR3 loop: CASSSPQGGVGSPLHF. The CDR3 DNA is TGTGCCAGCAGTTCACCCCAGGGCGGAGTGGGATCACCCCTCCACTTT.

This clone has more than one count but fewer than ten. V is TRBV6-1 and J is TRBJ2-7; 8 positions match TRBD2. Trimming took 7 bases from V and 9 from J; bases not matched to a gene: 14. This CDR3 contains 14 residues. Germline V gene sequence: CDR1 MNHNS, CDR2 SASEGT. The CDR3 region has the DNA TGTGCCAGCACCAGAGAGGGACTAGGTATGGGGCAGTACTTC. This gives the protein CASTREGLGMGQYF.

As regards this clone: At one of its ends the junction is not consistent with the germline gene, which may arise from a read error. CDR3 amino acids: CAISESRDRGPGNF. CDR3 sequence (DNA): TGTGCCATCAGTGAGAGCCGGGACAGGGGACCAGGGAACTTC. The chain recombines TRBV10-3 with TRBJ2-7; 10 bases fit TRBD1. The CDR3 extends over 14 amino acids. The germline gives CDR1 ENHRY, CDR2 SYGVKD.

A word on this clone: Germline and junction disagree at one end, which may indicate a read error. This chain uses TRBV28 with TRBJ2-3; D is undetermined. The CDR3 runs to 16 residues. Germline V gene lookup returns CDR1 MDHEN and CDR2 SYDVKM. CDR3 nucleotides: TGTGCCAGCAGTCGACCCCCAGGCAGCCGCACAAATACGCAGTATTTT. Encoded protein: CASSRPPGSRTNTQYF. Using reference TRBV28 and TRBJ2-3 for the parts outside the CDR3, the full variable domain is DVKVTQSSRYLVKRTGEKVFLECVQDMDHENMFWYRQDPGLGLRLIYFSYDVKMKEKGDIPEGYSVSREKKERFSLILESASTNQTSMYLCASSRPPGSRTNTQYFGPGTRLTVL.

The rearrangement uses TRBV27 and TRBJ2-3; 12 bases line up with TRBD2. Trimming removed 5 bases from V and 6 bases from J; junction bases left unmatched: 15. From germline, CDR1 is MNHEY and CDR2 SMNVEV (reference sequence). This CDR3 region has 18 residues. CDR3 region: CASSATGLAGGPRDTQYF. CDR3 in DNA: TGTGCCAGCAGTGCTACTGGGCTAGCGGGAGGGCCCCGGGATACGCAGTATTTT.

The chain links TRBV28 to TRBJ1-1; a possible D gene is TRBD1 (6 bases). The CDR3 contains 14 residues. The V end was cut by 2 bases, the J end by 1 base, with 8 bases between. Germline lookup yields CDR1 MDHEN and CDR2 SYDVKM. The chain's CDR3 is CASSLGGPNTEAFF. The CDR3 nucleotides are TGTGCCAGCAGTTTAGGGGGCCCGAACACTGAAGCTTTCTTT.

J is TRBJ2-3 and V is TRBV5-1; 13 bases agree with TRBD2. The CDR3 is 14 amino acids. Losses at the gene ends were 7 bases for V and 4 bases for J; bases not matched to a gene: 3. Germline CDR1 reads SGHRS; CDR2 reads YFSETQ. For the CDR3, the DNA is TGCGCCAGCGGGACTAGCGGGGCCCCAGATACGCAGTATTTT. It yields the protein CASGTSGAPDTQYF.

This chain links TRBV10-2 with TRBJ2-2; maybe TRBD2 (5 bases). Germline V CDR1 and CDR2: WSHSY, SAAADI. The CDR3 has 15 amino acids. Trimming left V 5 bases short and J 3 bases short, with 13 bases between. The CDR3, as DNA: TGCGCCAGCAGTAACTGGAGGACTGACACCGGGGAGCTGTTTTTT. It specifies CASSNWRTDTGELFF.